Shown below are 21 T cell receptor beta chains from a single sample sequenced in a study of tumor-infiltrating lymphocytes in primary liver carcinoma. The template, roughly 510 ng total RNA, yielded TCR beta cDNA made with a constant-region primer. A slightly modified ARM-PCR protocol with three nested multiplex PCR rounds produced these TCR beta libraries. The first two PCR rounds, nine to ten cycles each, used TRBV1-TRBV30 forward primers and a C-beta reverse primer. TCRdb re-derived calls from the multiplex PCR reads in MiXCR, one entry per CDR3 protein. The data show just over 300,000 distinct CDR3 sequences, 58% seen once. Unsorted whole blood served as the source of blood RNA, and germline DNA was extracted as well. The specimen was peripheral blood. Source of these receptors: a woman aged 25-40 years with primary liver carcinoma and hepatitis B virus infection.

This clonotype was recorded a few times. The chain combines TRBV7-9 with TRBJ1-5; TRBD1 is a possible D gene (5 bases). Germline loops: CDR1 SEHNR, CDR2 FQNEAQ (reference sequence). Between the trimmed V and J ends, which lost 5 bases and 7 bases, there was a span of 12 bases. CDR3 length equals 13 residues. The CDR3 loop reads CASSHQGEQPQHF. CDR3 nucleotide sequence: TGTGCCAGCAGCCATCAAGGGGAGCAGCCCCAGCATTTT.

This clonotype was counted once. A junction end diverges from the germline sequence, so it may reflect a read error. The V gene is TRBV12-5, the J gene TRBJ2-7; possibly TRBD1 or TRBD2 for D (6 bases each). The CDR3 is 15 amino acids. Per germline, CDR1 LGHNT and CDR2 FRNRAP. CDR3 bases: TGCGCTAGTGCTTTGTACGGGGGCGCCCACTACGAGCAGTACTTC. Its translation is CASALYGGAHYEQYF.

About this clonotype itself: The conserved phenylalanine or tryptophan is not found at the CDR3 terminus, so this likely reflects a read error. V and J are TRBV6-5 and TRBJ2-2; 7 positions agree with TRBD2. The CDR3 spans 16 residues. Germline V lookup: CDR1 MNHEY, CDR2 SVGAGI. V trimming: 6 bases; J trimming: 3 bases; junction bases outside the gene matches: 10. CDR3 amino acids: CASRPLGRVHTGELFI. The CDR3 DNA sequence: TGTGCCAGCAGGCCGCTGGGGAGGGTTCACACCGGGGAGCTGTTTATT.

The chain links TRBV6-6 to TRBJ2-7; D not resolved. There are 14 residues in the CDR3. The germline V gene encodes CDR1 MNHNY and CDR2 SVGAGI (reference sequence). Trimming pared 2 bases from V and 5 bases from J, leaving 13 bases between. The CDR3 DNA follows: TGTGCCAGCAGTTACCGGAAACTTATTAACGAGCAGTACTTC. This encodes CASSYRKLINEQYF.

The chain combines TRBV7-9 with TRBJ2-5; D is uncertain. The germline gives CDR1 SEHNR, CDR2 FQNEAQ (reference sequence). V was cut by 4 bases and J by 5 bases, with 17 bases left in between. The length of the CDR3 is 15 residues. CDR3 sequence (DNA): TGTGCCAGCAGCTCCTCGTCCTCGATGCGGGAGACCCAGTACTTC. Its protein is CASSSSSSMRETQYF.

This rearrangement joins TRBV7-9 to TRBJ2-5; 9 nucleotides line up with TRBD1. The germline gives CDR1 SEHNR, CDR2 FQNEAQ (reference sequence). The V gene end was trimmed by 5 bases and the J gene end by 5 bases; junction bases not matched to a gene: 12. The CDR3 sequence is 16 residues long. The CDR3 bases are TGTGCCAGCAGCGTCACAGGGGGCGTATTGCGGGAGACCCAGTACTTC. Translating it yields CASSVTGGVLRETQYF.

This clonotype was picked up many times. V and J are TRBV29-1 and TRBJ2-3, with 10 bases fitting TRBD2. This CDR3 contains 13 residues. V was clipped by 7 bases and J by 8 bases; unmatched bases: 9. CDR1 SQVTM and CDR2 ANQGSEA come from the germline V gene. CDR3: CSGSGTSDATQYF. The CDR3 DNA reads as TGCAGCGGCTCCGGGACTAGCGACGCTACGCAGTATTTT.

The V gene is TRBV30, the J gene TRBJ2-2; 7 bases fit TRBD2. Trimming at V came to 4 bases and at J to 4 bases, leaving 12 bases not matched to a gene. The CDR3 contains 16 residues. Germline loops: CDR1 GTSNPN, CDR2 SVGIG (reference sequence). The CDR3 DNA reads TGTGCCTGGACGAGCGGGACCTACGGATCCACCGGGGAGCTGTTTTTT. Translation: CAWTSGTYGSTGELFF.

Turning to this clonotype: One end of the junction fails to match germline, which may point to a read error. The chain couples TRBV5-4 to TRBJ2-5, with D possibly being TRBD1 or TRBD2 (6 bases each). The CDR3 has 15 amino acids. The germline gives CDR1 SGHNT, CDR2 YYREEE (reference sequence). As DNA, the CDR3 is TGTGCCAGCAGCCCTCCGGGAGACAGGCAAGAGACCCATTACTTC. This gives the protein CASSPPGDRQETHYF. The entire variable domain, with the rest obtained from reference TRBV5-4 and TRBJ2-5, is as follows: ETGVTQSPTHLIKTRGQQVTLRCSSQSGHNTVSWYQQALGQGPQFIFQYYREEENGRGNFPPRFSGLQFPNYSSELNVNALELDDSALYLCASSPPGDRQETHYFGPGTRLLVL.

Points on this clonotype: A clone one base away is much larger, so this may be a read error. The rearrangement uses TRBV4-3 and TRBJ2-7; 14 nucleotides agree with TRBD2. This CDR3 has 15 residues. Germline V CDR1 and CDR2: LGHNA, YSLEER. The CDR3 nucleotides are TGCGCCAGCAGCCAAGGACTAGCGGGAGGGTACGAGCTGTACTTC. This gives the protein CASSQGLAGGYELYF.

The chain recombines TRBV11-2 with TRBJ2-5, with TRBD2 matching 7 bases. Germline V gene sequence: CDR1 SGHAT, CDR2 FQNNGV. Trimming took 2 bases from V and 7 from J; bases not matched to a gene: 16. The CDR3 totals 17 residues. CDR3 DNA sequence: TGTGCCAGCAGCTTAAATGTGATAGAGGGAGGGCTCGGGACCCAGTACTTC. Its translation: CASSLNVIEGGLGTQYF. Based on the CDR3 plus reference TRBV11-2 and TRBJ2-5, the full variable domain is EAGVAQSPRYKIIEKRQSVAFWCNPISGHATLYWYQQILGQGPKLLIQFQNNGVVDDSQLPKDRFSAERLKGVDSTLKIQPAKLEDSAVYLCASSLNVIEGGLGTQYFGPGTRLLVL.

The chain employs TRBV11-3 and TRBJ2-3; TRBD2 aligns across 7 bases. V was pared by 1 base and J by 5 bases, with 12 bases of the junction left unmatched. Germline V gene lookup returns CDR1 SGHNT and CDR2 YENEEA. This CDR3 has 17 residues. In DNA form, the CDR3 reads TGTGCCAGCAGCTTAGGCGGACTAGTGGGAGCTGGAGATACGCAGTATTTT. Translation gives CASSLGGLVGAGDTQYF.

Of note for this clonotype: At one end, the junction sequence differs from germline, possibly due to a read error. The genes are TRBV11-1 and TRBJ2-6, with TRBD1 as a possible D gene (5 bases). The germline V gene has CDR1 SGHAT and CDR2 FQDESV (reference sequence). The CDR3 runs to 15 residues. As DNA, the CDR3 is TGTGCCAACAGCTTACTTAGGGCTGGGGCCAACGTCCTGATTTTC. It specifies CANSLLRAGANVLIF.

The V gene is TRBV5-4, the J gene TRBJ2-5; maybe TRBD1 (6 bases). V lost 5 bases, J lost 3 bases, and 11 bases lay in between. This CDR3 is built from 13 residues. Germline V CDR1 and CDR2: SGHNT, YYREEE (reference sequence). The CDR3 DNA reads TGTGCCAGCAGGGTCGGACAGAAAGAGACCCAGTACTTC. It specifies CASRVGQKETQYF.

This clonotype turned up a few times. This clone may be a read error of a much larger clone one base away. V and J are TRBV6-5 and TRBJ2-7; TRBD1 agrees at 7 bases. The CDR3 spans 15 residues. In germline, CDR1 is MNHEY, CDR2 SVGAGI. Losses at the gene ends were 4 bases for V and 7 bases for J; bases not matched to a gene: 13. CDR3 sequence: CASSFRTGTIQEQYF. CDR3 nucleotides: TGTGCCAGCAGTTTCCGGACAGGCACTATACAGGAGCAGTACTTC.

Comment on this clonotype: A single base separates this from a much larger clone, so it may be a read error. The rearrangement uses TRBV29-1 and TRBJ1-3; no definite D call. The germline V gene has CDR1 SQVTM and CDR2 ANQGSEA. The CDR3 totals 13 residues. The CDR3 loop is CCALANSGNTIYF. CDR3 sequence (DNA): TGCTGCGCCTTGGCGAACTCTGGAAACACCATATATTTT. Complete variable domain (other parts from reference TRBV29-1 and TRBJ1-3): SAVISQKPSRDICQRGTSLTIQCQVDSQVTMMFWYRQQPGQSLTLIATANQGSEATYESGFVIDKFPISRPNLTFSTLTVSNMSPEDSSIYLCCALANSGNTIYFGEGSWLTVV.

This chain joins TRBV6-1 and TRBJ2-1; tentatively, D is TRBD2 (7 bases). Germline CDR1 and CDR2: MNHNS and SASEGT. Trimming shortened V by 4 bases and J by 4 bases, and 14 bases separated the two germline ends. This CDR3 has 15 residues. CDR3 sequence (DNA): TGTGCCAGCAGTGCGGTGGGAGGGGGATACAATGAGCAGTTCTTC. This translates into CASSAVGGGYNEQFF.

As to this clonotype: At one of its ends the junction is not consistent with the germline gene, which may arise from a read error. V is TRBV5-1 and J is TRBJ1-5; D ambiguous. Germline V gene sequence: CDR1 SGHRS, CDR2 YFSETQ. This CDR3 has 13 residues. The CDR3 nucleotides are TGCGCCTGCAGCTTCACAGGCAATCAGCCCCAGCATTTT. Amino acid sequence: CACSFTGNQPQHF.

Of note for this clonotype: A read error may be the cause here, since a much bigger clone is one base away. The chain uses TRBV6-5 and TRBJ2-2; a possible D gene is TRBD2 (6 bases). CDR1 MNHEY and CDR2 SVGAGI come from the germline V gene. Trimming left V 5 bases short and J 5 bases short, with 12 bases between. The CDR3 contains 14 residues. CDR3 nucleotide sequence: TGTGCCAGCAGTAAGGGACTCGCAACCGGGGAGCTGTTTTTT. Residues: CASSKGLATGELFF.

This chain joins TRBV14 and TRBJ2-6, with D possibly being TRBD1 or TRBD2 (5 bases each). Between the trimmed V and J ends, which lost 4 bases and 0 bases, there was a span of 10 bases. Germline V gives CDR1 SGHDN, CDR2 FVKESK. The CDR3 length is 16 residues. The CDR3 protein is CASSPGAGSGANVLTF. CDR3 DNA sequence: TGTGCCAGCAGCCCCGGGGCGGGCTCTGGGGCCAACGTCCTGACTTTC.

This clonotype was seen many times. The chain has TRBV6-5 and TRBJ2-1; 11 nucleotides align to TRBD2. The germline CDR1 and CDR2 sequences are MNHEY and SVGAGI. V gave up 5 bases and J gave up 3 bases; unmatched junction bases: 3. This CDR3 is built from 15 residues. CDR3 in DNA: TGTGCCAGCAGTCTTCTAGCGGGAGGCTACAATGAGCAGTTCTTC. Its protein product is CASSLLAGGYNEQFF.